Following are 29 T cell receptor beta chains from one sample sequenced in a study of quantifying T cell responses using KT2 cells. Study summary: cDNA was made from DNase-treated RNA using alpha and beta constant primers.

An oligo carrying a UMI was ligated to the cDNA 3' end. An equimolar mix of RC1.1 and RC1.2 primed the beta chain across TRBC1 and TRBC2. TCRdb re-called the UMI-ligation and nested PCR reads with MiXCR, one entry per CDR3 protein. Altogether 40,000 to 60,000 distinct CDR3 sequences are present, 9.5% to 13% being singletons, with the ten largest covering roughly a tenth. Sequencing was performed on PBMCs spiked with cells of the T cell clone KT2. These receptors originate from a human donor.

The CDR3 spells CASTGPDPFTDTQYF. In DNA, the CDR3 is TGTGCCAGCACCGGTCCGGATCCGTTCACAGATACGCAGTATTTT. The chain is built from TRBV6-2 or TRBV6-3 and TRBJ2-3; unclear D gene. Germline CDR1 is MNHEY and CDR2 is SVGEGT. This CDR3 has 15 residues. Trimming cost V 7 bases and J 2 bases, with 16 bases left between them.

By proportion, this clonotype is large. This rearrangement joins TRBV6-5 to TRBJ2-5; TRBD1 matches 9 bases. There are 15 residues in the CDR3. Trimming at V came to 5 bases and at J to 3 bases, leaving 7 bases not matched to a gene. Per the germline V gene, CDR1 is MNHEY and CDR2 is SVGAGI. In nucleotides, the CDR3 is TGTGCCAGCAGTGGCACCGGGACAGGGAAAGAGACCCAGTACTTC. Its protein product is CASSGTGTGKETQYF.

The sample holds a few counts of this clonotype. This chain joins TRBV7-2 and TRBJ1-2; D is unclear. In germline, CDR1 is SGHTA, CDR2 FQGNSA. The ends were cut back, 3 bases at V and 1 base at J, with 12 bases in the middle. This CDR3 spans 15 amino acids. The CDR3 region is CASSFVSALNYGYTF. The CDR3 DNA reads TGTGCCAGCAGCTTCGTGTCAGCACTTAACTATGGCTACACCTTC. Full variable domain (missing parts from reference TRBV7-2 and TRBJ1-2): GAGVSQSPSNKVTEKGKDVELRCDPISGHTALYWYRQSLGQGLEFLIYFQGNSAPDKSGLPSDRFSAERTGGSVSTLTIQRTQQEDSAVYLCASSFVSALNYGYTFGSGTRLTVV.

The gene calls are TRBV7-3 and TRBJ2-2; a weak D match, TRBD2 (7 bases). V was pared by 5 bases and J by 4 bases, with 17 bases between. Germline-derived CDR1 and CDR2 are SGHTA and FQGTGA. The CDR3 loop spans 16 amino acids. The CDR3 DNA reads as TGTGCCAGCAGCCAAACGCGAGGGGGGGTCACCGGGGAGCTGTTTTTT. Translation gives CASSQTRGGVTGELFF.

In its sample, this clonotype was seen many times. The CDR3 DNA reads TGCAGTGCTTCCAGACAGGTGAGAAATGAGCAGTTCTTC. It yields the protein CSASRQVRNEQFF. This rearrangement joins TRBV20-1 to TRBJ2-1, with TRBD1 as a possible D gene (6 bases). Germline loops: CDR1 DFQATT, CDR2 SNEGSKA (reference sequence). With 5 bases removed from V and 7 bases from J, the gap between germline ends came to 15 bases. The CDR3 has 13 residues.

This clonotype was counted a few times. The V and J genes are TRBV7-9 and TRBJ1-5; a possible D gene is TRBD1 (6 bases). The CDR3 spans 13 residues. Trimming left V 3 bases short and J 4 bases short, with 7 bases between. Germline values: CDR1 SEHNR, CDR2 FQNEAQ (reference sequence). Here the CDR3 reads CASSFTGNQPQHF. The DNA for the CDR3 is TGTGCCAGCAGCTTCACAGGGAATCAGCCCCAGCATTTT.

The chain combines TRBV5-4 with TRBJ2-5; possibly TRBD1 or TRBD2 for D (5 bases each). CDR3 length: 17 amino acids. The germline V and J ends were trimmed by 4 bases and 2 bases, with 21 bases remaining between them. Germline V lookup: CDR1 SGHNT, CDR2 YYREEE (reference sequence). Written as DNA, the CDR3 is TGTGCCAGCAGCGCACTAGGATCCGGGACCGAGCAAGAGACCCAGTACTTC. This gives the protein CASSALGSGTEQETQYF.

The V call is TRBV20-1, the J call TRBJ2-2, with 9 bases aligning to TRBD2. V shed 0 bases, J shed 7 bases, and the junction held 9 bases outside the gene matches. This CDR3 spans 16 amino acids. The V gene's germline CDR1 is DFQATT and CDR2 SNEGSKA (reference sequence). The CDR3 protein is CSARDFGGGAFGELFF. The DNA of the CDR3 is TGCAGTGCTAGAGATTTTGGCGGGGGGGCATTCGGGGAGCTGTTTTTT.

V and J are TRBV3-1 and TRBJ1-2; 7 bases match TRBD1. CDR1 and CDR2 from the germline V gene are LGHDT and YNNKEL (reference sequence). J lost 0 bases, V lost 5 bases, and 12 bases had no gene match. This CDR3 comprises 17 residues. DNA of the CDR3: TGTGCCAGCAGCAAAGGGCTAGGACAGGCTGCTAACTATGGCTACACCTTC. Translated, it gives CASSKGLGQAANYGYTF.

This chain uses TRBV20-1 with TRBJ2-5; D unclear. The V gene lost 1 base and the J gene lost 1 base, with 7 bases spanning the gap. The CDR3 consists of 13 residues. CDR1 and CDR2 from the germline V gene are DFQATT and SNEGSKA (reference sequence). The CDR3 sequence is CSARVQPQETQYF. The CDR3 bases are TGCAGTGCTAGAGTCCAGCCCCAAGAGACCCAGTACTTC.

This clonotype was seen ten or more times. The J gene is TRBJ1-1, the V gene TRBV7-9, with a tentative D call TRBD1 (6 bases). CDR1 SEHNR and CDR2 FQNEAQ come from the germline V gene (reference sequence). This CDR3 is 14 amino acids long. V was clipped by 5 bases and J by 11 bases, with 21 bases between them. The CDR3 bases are TGTGCCAGCAGCCCCGAAACCTCAGGGGCGGGTGCTTTCTTT. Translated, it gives CASSPETSGAGAFF.

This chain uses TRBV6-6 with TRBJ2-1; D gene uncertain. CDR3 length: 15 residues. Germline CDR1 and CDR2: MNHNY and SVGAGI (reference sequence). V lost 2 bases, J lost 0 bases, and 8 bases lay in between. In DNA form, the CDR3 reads TGTGCCAGCAGTTACGGGGTTAGCTCCTACAATGAGCAGTTCTTC. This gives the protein CASSYGVSSYNEQFF.

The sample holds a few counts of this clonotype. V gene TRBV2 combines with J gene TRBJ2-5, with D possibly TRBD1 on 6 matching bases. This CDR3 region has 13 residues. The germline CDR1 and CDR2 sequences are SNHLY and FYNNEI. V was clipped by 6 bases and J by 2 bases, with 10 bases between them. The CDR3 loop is CASRYDRQETQYF. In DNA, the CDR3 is TGTGCCAGCAGATATGACAGGCAAGAGACCCAGTACTTC.

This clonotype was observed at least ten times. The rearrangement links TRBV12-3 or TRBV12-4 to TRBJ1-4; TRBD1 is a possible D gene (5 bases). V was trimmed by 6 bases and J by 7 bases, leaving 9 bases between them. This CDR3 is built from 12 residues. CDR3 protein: CASRGTFEKLFF. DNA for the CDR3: TGTGCCAGCAGAGGGACCTTTGAAAAACTGTTTTTT.

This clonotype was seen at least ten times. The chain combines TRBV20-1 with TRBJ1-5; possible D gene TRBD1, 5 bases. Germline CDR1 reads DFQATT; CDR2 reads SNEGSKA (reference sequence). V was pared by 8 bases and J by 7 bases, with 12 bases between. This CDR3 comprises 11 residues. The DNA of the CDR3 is TGCAGTATTTCCAGGGACCAGCCCCAGCATTTT. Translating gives CSISRDQPQHF.

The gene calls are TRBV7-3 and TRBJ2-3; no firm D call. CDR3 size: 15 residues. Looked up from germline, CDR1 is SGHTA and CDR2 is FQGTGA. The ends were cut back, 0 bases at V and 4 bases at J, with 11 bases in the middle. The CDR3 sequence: CASSLTYIAADTQYF. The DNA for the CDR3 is TGTGCCAGCAGCTTAACTTATATCGCCGCAGATACGCAGTATTTT.

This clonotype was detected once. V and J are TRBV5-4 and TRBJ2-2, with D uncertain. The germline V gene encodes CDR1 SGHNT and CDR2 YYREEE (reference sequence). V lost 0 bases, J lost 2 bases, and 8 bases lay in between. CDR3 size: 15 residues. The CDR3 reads CASSLEKANTGELFF. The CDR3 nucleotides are TGTGCCAGCAGCTTGGAGAAAGCTAACACCGGGGAGCTGTTTTTT.

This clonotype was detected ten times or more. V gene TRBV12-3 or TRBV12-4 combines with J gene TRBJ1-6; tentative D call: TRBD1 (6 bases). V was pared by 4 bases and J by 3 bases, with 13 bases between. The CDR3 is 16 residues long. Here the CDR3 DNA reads TGTGCCAGCAGTTCGGGGGGGACATACTATAATTCACCCCTCCACTTT. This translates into CASSSGGTYYNSPLHF.

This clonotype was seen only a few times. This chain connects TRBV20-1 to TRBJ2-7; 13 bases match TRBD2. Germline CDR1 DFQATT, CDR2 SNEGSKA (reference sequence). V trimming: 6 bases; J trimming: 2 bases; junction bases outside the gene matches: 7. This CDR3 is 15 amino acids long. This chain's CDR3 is CSAQTTSGGAYEQYF. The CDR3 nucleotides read TGCAGTGCCCAAACCACTAGCGGGGGGGCCTACGAGCAGTACTTC.

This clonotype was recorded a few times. The CDR3 DNA is TGTGCCAGCAGCTTAAATTCGGGACTAGCAGGATTCGAGACCCAGTACTTC. This gives the protein CASSLNSGLAGFETQYF. V usage is TRBV7-9 and J usage is TRBJ2-5; 9 bases line up with TRBD2. The CDR3 has 17 amino acids. Germline V lookup: CDR1 SEHNR, CDR2 FQNEAQ (reference sequence). V lost 2 bases, J lost 5 bases, and 12 bases stayed unmatched. Variable domain in full (rest from reference TRBV7-9 and TRBJ2-5): DTGVSQNPRHKITKRGQNVTFRCDPISEHNRLYWYRQTLGQGPEFLTYFQNEAQLEKSRLLSDRFSAERPKGSFSTLEIQRTEQGDSAMYLCASSLNSGLAGFETQYFGPGTRLLVL.

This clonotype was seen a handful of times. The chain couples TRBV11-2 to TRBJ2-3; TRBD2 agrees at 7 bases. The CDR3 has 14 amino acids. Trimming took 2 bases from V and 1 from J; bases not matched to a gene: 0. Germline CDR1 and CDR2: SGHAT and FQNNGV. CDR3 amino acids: CASSLTSGTDTQYF. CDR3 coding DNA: TGTGCCAGCAGCTTAACTAGCGGCACAGATACGCAGTATTTT.

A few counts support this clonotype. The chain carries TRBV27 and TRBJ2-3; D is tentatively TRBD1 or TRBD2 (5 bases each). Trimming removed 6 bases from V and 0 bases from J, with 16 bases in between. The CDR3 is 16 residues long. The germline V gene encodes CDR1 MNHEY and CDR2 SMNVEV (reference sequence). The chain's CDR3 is CASSPLGVASTDTQYF. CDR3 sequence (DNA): TGTGCCAGCAGCCCACTGGGGGTAGCTAGCACAGATACGCAGTATTTT.

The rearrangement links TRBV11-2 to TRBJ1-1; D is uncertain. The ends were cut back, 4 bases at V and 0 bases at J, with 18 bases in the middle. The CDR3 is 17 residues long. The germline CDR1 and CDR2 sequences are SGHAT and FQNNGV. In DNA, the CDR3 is TGTGCCAGCAGCTCGGTAGGGATTAGAGTCATGAACACTGAAGCTTTCTTT. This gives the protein CASSSVGIRVMNTEAFF.

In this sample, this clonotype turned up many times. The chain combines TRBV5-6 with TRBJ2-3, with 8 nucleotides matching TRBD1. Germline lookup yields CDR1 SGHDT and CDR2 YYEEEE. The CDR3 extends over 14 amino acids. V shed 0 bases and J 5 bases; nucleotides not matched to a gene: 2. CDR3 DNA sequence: TGTGCCAGCAGCTTGGTGACAGGGGAAGATACGCAGTATTTT. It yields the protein CASSLVTGEDTQYF.

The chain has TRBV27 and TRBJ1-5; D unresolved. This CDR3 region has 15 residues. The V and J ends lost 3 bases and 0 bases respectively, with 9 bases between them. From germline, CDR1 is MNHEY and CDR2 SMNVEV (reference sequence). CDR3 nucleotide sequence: TGTGCCAGCAGTTTTGTGGGGTTTAGCAATCAGCCCCAGCATTTT. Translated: CASSFVGFSNQPQHF.

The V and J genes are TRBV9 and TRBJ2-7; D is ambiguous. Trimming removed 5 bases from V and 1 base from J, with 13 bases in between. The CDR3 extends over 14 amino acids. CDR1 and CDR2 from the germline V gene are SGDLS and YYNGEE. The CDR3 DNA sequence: TGTGCCAGCAGTTTAGGGCTTCTGTCCTACGAGCAGTACTTC. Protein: CASSLGLLSYEQYF.

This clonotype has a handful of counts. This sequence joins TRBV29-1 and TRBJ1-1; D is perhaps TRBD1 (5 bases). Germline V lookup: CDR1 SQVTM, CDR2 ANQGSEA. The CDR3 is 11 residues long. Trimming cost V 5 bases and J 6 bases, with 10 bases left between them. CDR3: CSVSRVSEAFF. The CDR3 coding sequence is TGCAGCGTTAGCAGGGTGTCTGAAGCTTTCTTT.

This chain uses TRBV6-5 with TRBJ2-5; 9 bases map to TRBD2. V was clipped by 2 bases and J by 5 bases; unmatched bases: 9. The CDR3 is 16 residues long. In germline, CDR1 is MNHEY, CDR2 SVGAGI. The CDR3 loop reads CASSYQGGRASETQYF. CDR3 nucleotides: TGTGCCAGCAGTTACCAGGGCGGGAGGGCCTCCGAGACCCAGTACTTC.

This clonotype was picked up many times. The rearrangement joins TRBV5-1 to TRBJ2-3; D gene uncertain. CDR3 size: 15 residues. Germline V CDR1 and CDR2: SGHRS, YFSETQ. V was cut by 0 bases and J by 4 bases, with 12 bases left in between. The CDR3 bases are TGCGCCAGCAGCTTGGCCACCCCCGTGGCAGATACGCAGTATTTT. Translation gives CASSLATPVADTQYF.